What follows is one TCR beta chain and its context. Antigen: not known. The sample has other DNA sequences that encode this CDR3 too. TCRdb's table, derived via immunoSEQ multiplex PCR, lists solely in-frame clones and lacks some. The data contain about 180,000 clones, 84% of them singletons. The data belong to a study of cytotoxic CD8 clonotypes in ibrutinib-treated CLL. Trimming left V 2 bases short and J 2 bases short, with 6 bases between. The CDR3 extends over 14 amino acids. The V gene's germline CDR1 is SGHNT and CDR2 YENEEA. Study-wide results and limits: While tracking circulating CD8+ T-cell counts, baseline clonality exceeded that of age-matched healthy donors.

This sample comprised PBMCs, obtained after 24 months of ibrutinib treatment. The chain is built from TRBV11-3 and TRBJ2-2; no clear D. The receptor was isolated from a human donor with chronic lymphocytic leukemia. This CDR3 is CASSLRGNTGELFF. The CDR3 bases are TGTGCCAGCAGCTTAAGAGGAAACACCGGGGAGCTGTTTTTT.